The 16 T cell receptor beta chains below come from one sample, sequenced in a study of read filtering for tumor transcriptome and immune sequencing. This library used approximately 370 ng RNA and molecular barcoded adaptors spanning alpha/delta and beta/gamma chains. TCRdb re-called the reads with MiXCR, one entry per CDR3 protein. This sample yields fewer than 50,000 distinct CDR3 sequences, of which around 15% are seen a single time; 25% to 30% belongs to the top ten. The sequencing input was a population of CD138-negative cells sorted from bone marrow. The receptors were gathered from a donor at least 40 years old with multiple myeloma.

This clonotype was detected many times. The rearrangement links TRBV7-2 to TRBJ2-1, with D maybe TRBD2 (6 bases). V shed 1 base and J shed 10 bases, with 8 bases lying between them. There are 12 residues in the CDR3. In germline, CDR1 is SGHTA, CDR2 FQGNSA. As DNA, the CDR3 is TGTGCCAGCAGCTTAGTTAGCGGAGAGCAGTTCTTC. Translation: CASSLVSGEQFF.

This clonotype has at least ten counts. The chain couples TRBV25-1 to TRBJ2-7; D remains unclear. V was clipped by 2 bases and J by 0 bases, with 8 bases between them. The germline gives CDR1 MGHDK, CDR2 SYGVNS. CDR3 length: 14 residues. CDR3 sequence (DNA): TGTGCCAGCAGTGAACACGTAACCTCCTACGAGCAGTACTTC. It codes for CASSEHVTSYEQYF.

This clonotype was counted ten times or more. Written as DNA, the CDR3 is TGTGCCAGCAGCTTAGCCCCGAACACCGGGGAGCTGTTTTTT. Protein product: CASSLAPNTGELFF. The gene calls are TRBV7-6 and TRBJ2-2; D not certain. Germline CDR1 SGHVS, CDR2 FNYEAQ. Trimming pared 0 bases from V and 0 bases from J, leaving 2 bases between. The CDR3 is 14 amino acids.

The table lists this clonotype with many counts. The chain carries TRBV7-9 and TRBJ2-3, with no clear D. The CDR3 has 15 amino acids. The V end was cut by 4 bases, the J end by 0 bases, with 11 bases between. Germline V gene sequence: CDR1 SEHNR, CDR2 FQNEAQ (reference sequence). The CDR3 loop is CASSSPDGSTDTQYF. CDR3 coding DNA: TGTGCCAGCAGCTCCCCGGACGGTAGCACAGATACGCAGTATTTT. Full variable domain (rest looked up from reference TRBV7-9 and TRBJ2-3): DTGVSQNPRHKITKRGQNVTFRCDPISEHNRLYWYRQTLGQGPEFLTYFQNEAQLEKSRLLSDRFSAERPKGSFSTLEIQRTEQGDSAMYLCASSSPDGSTDTQYFGPGTRLTVL.

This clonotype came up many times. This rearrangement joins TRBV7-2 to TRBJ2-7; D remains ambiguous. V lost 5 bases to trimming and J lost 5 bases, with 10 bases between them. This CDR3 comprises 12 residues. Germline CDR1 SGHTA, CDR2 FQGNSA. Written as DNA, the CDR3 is TGTGCCAGCAGCCCAACAAGAAACGAGCAGTACTTC. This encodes CASSPTRNEQYF.

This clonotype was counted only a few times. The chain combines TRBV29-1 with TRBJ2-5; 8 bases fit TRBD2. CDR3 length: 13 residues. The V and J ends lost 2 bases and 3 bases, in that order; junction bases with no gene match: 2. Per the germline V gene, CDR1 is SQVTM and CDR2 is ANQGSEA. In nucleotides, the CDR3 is TGCAGCGTTGAAACGGGGGGGGAAGAGACCCAGTACTTC. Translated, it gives CSVETGGEETQYF.

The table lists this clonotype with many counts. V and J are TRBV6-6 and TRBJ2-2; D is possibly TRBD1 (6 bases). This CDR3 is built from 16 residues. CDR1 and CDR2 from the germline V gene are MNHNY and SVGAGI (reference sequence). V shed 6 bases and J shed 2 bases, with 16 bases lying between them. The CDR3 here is CASSPLTGLNTGELFF. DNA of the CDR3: TGTGCCAGCAGCCCTCTGACAGGATTAAACACCGGGGAGCTGTTTTTT.

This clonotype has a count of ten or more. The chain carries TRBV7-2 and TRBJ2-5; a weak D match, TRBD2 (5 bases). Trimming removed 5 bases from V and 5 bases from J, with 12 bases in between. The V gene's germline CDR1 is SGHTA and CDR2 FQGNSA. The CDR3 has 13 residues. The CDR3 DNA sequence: TGTGCCAGCAGCCCGAGAGGGCTCGAGACCCAGTACTTC. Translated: CASSPRGLETQYF. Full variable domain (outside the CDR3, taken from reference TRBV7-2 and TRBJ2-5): GAGVSQSPSNKVTEKGKDVELRCDPISGHTALYWYRQSLGQGLEFLIYFQGNSAPDKSGLPSDRFSAERTGGSVSTLTIQRTQQEDSAVYLCASSPRGLETQYFGPGTRLLVL.

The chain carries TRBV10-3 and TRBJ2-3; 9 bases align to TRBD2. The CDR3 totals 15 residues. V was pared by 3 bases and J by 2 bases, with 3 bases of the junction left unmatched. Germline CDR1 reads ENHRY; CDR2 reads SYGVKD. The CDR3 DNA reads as TGTGCCATCAGTGAATCTAGCGGGACCACAGATACGCAGTATTTT. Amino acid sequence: CAISESSGTTDTQYF.

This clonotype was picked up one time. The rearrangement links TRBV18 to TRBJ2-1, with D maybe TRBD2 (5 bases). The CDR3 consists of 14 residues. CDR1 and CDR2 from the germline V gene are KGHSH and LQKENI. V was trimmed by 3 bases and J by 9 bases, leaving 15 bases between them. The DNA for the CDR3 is TGTGCCAGCTCACCGGACGAGAGGGAAGGTGAGCAGTTCTTC. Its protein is CASSPDEREGEQFF.

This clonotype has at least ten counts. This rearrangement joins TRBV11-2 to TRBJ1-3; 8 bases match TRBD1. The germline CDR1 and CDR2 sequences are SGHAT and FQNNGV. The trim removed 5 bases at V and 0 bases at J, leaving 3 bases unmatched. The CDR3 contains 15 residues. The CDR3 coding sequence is TGTGCCAGCAGCGGACAGGGTGGCTCTGGAAACACCATATATTTT. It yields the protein CASSGQGGSGNTIYF.

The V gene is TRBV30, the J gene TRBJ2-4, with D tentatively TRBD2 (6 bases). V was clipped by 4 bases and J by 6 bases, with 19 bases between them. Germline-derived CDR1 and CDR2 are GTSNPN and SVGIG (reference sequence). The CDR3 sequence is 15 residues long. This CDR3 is CAWTVGGGSGNIQYF. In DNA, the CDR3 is TGTGCCTGGACCGTCGGGGGAGGAAGTGGAAACATTCAGTACTTC.

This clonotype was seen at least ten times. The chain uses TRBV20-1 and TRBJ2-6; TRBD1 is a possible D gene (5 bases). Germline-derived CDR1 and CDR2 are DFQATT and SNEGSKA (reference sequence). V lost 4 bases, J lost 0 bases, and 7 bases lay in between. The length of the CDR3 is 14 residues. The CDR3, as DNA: TGCAGTGCTACAGGGATCTCTGGGGCCAACGTCCTGACTTTC. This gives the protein CSATGISGANVLTF.

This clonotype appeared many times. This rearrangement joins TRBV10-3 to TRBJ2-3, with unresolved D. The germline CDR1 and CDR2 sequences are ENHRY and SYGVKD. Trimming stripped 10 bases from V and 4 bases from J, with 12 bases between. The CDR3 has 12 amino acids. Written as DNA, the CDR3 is TGTGCCACCCGACTCCCCGCAGATACGCAGTATTTT. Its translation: CATRLPADTQYF.

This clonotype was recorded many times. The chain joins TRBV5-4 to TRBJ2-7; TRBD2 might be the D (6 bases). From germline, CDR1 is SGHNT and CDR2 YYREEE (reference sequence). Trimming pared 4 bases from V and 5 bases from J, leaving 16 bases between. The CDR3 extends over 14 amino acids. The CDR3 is CASSRTDYTHEQYF. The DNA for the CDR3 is TGTGCCAGCAGCCGCACGGACTACACCCACGAGCAGTACTTC.

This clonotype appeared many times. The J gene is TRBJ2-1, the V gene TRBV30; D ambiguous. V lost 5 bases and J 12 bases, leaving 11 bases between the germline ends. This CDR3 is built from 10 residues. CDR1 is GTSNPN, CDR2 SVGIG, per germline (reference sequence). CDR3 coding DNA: TGTGCCTGGCCCCTGGCTCCGCAGTTCTTC. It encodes CAWPLAPQFF.